Listed here are 27 T cell receptor beta chains from one sample, sequenced in a study of blood T cell repertoires in COVID-19. This table comes from immunoSEQ multiplex PCR, and its TCRdb copy is limited to in-frame clones, with some not included. The table has approximately 210,000 clones, around 82% seen once. What was sequenced was peripheral blood. Every receptor here comes from a woman aged 40 to 50 with acute or convalescent COVID-19.

The chain combines TRBV4-2 with TRBJ2-3; 10 bases agree with TRBD2. Germline-derived CDR1 and CDR2 are LGHNA and YNFKEQ. Trimming cost V 4 bases and J 0 bases; bases outside gene matches: 4. This CDR3 spans 16 amino acids. The DNA for the CDR3 is TGTGCCAGCAGCCCAGGGACTAGCGAGAGCACAGATACGCAGTATTTT. This encodes CASSPGTSESTDTQYF.

Turning to this clone: Relative to the germline gene, one junction end is altered; a read error may explain this. The sample has other DNA sequences that encode this CDR3 too. The gene calls are TRBV9 and TRBJ2-2; TRBD2 might be the D (7 bases). Germline V gene data show CDR1 as SGDLS and CDR2 as YYNGEE. The CDR3 consists of 13 residues. DNA of the CDR3: TGCGCCAGCAGCGTAGGGGGGGCCGGGGAGCTGTTTTTT. The encoded protein is CASSVGGAGELFF.

This clone came up once. The gene calls are TRBV6-2 or TRBV6-3 and TRBJ1-5; D unclear. Trimming left V 2 bases short and J 5 bases short, with 16 bases between. There are 16 residues in the CDR3. The germline gives CDR1 MNHEY, CDR2 SVGEGT. CDR3 nucleotide sequence: TGTGCCAGCAGTTACAACACCGGGGAGGTCCATCAGCCCCAGCATTTT. The encoded protein is CASSYNTGEVHQPQHF.

The chain is built from TRBV12-2 and TRBJ2-7; TRBD1 is taken as the D call from the table, unchecked against the DNA. TRBV12-2 is a pseudogene segment. The CDR3 runs to 18 residues. CDR3 sequence (DNA): TGTGCAAGTCGCTTAAGTACGGCCTGCGCGTGGGGCAAATACGAGCAGTACTTC. It translates to CASRLSTACAWGKYEQYF.

This rearrangement joins TRBV28 to TRBJ2-7; 10 bases match TRBD1. This CDR3 has 18 residues. Germline V gives CDR1 MDHEN, CDR2 SYDVKM. Trimming at V came to 5 bases and at J to 4 bases, leaving 17 bases not matched to a gene. The CDR3 sequence is CASSTFPGQGSWGYEQYF. The CDR3, as DNA: TGTGCCAGCAGTACGTTTCCGGGACAGGGGTCATGGGGGTACGAGCAGTACTTC.

This chain connects TRBV29-1 to TRBJ1-2, with D unclear. The V end was cut by 1 base, the J end by 4 bases, with 7 bases between. CDR1 and CDR2 (germline): SQVTM, ANQGSEA. This CDR3 contains 12 residues. The CDR3 loop is CSVEAGGYGYTF. CDR3 DNA sequence: TGCAGCGTTGAAGCAGGTGGCTATGGCTACACCTTC.

The chain couples TRBV6-5 to TRBJ2-3; no firm D call. The V end lost 2 bases, the J end lost 4 bases, and 10 bases lay between the germline ends. Germline CDR1 MNHEY, CDR2 SVGAGI. The CDR3 is 14 residues long. Here the CDR3 reads CASSYDWQADTQYF. Here the CDR3 DNA reads TGTGCCAGCAGTTACGACTGGCAAGCAGATACGCAGTATTTT.

V usage is TRBV19 and J usage is TRBJ2-4, with a possible D match to TRBD2 (5 bases). V lost 5 bases and J 3 bases, leaving 14 bases between the germline ends. CDR3 length: 15 residues. Germline-derived CDR1 and CDR2 are LNHDA and SQIVND (reference sequence). Here the CDR3 reads CASSVTGKGKNIQYF. CDR3 DNA sequence: TGTGCCAGTAGTGTTACCGGGAAGGGCAAAAACATTCAGTACTTC. Complete variable domain (other parts from reference TRBV19 and TRBJ2-4): DGGITQSPKYLFRKEGQNVTLSCEQNLNHDAMYWYRQDPGQGLRLIYYSQIVNDFQKGDIAEGYSVSREKKESFPLTVTSAQKNPTAFYLCASSVTGKGKNIQYFGAGTRLSVL.

The V gene is TRBV5-1, the J gene TRBJ1-2, with 10 bases matching TRBD1. Germline assignment: CDR1 SGHRS and CDR2 YFSETQ. V gave up 0 bases and J gave up 9 bases; unmatched junction bases: 5. CDR3 length equals 14 residues. CDR3 residues: CASSLEGQGRSYTF. The CDR3 region has the DNA TGCGCCAGCAGCTTGGAGGGACAGGGGAGAAGCTACACCTTC.

The chain combines TRBV10-1 with TRBJ1-2, with TRBD1 as a possible D gene (5 bases). This CDR3 region has 16 residues. In germline, CDR1 is WNHNN, CDR2 SYGVQD (reference sequence). Trimming left V 5 bases short and J 2 bases short, with 18 bases between. CDR3 loop: CASSSRVVQGNYGYTF. The CDR3 nucleotides are TGCGCCAGCAGTAGCCGCGTAGTCCAGGGAAACTATGGCTACACCTTC.

This chain links TRBV5-8 with TRBJ1-2; D unclear. The CDR3 sequence is 16 residues long. V was trimmed by 0 bases and J by 2 bases, leaving 14 bases between them. From germline, CDR1 is SGHTS and CDR2 YDEGEE. CDR3 nucleotides: TGTGCCAGCAGCTTGGCCCGGCGGAGATCGAACTATGGCTACACCTTC. It codes for CASSLARRRSNYGYTF.

The rearrangement joins TRBV7-9 to TRBJ2-1; TRBD2 is a possible D gene (5 bases). The CDR3 consists of 17 residues. Trimming pared 0 bases from V and 1 base from J, leaving 13 bases between. Germline V gene sequence: CDR1 SEHNR, CDR2 FQNEAQ (reference sequence). CDR3 residues: CASSLASTAGSYNEQFF. The CDR3 DNA reads TGTGCCAGCAGCTTAGCCTCAACGGCGGGTTCCTACAATGAGCAGTTCTTC. Full variable domain (missing parts from reference TRBV7-9 and TRBJ2-1): DTGVSQNPRHKITKRGQNVTFRCDPISEHNRLYWYRQTLGQGPEFLTYFQNEAQLEKSRLLSDRFSAERPKGSFSTLEIQRTEQGDSAMYLCASSLASTAGSYNEQFFGPGTRLTVL.

The chain uses TRBV19 and TRBJ2-2, with D possibly matching TRBD2 (7 bases). Germline CDR1 reads LNHDA; CDR2 reads SQIVND (reference sequence). The CDR3 is 17 residues long. Trimming pared 9 bases from V and 0 bases from J, leaving 20 bases between. The CDR3 region has the DNA TGTGCCAGGAAAAAAGGGGGGGAGCGGTCGAACACCGGGGAGCTGTTTTTT. This sequence encodes CARKKGGERSNTGELFF. The full variable domain, in which reference TRBV19 and TRBJ2-2 provide the parts outside the CDR3, is DGGITQSPKYLFRKEGQNVTLSCEQNLNHDAMYWYRQDPGQGLRLIYYSQIVNDFQKGDIAEGYSVSREKKESFPLTVTSAQKNPTAFYLCARKKGGERSNTGELFFGEGSRLTVL.

J is TRBJ2-7 and V is TRBV27; 11 positions match TRBD2. The V segment lost 6 bases and the J segment 5 bases; nucleotides outside the gene matches: 6. The CDR3 length is 14 residues. CDR1 is MNHEY and CDR2 is SMNVEV in the germline V gene (reference sequence). The CDR3: CASRETSGVHEQYF. CDR3 DNA: TGTGCCAGCAGGGAGACTAGCGGGGTCCACGAGCAGTACTTC.

V gene TRBV4-3 combines with J gene TRBJ2-1, with D hard to call. The CDR3 sequence is 13 residues long. The V end was cut by 8 bases, the J end by 0 bases, with 8 bases between. Looked up from germline, CDR1 is LGHNA and CDR2 is YSLEER. CDR3 loop: CASAQSSYNEQFF. The CDR3 DNA sequence: TGCGCCAGCGCGCAAAGCTCCTACAATGAGCAGTTCTTC.

The gene calls are TRBV6-5 and TRBJ2-7; D might be TRBD2 (6 bases). The germline V gene has CDR1 MNHEY and CDR2 SVGAGI. This CDR3 is 15 amino acids long. V was pared by 5 bases and J by 4 bases, with 18 bases between. This chain's CDR3 is CASSIGTEGIYEQYF. CDR3 nucleotide sequence: TGTGCCAGCAGTATAGGGACTGAGGGTATATACGAGCAGTACTTC.

The rearrangement joins TRBV10-2 to TRBJ2-5, with D unclear. Trimming left V 0 bases short and J 5 bases short, with 4 bases between. Per germline, CDR1 WSHSY and CDR2 SAAADI. This CDR3 has 12 amino acids. The CDR3 loop is CASSESGETQYF. DNA for the CDR3: TGCGCCAGCAGTGAGTCGGGCGAGACCCAGTACTTC.

The chain recombines TRBV5-1 with TRBJ1-4, with D hard to call. V lost 0 bases, J lost 0 bases, and 6 bases lay in between. This CDR3 region has 15 residues. In germline, CDR1 is SGHRS, CDR2 YFSETQ. CDR3 protein: CASSLEPATNEKLFF. CDR3 bases: TGCGCCAGCAGCTTGGAACCAGCAACTAATGAAAAACTGTTTTTT.

This rearrangement joins TRBV15 to TRBJ2-3; no reliable D call. V lost 0 bases, J lost 4 bases, and 5 bases lay in between. This CDR3 has 13 amino acids. CDR1 and CDR2 from the germline V gene are LNHNV and YYDKDF (reference sequence). In nucleotides, the CDR3 is TGTGCCACCAGCAGAGATTCGGCAGATACGCAGTATTTT. It encodes CATSRDSADTQYF.

This sequence joins TRBV29-1 and TRBJ2-1; D might be TRBD1 or TRBD2, each matching 5 bases. The CDR3 totals 13 residues. The V gene lost 7 bases and the J gene lost 7 bases, with 17 bases spanning the gap. Germline lookup yields CDR1 SQVTM and CDR2 ANQGSEA. The CDR3: CSGGTGEGNEQFF. DNA of the CDR3: TGCAGCGGGGGGACGGGTGAAGGAAATGAGCAGTTCTTC.

This chain joins TRBV3-1 (or the pseudogene TRBV3-2) and TRBJ2-1; D is perhaps TRBD1 (7 bases). Germline CDR1 is LGHDT and CDR2 is YNNKEL (reference sequence). The CDR3 sequence is 17 residues long. V was cut by 1 base and J by 6 bases, with 19 bases left in between. CDR3 region: CASSQGVGTEGANEQFF. The DNA of the CDR3 is TGTGCCAGCAGCCAAGGGGTCGGGACGGAGGGGGCCAATGAGCAGTTCTTC.

The chain links TRBV29-1 to TRBJ2-7; 9 bases are a match to TRBD1. The CDR3 is made up of 13 amino acids. Trimming removed 4 bases from V and 5 bases from J; junction bases left unmatched: 6. The germline gives CDR1 SQVTM, CDR2 ANQGSEA. DNA for the CDR3: TGCAGCGTTGCCCGGGACAGGGACCACGAGCAGTACTTC. It encodes CSVARDRDHEQYF.

The chain uses TRBV2 and TRBJ2-1, with 8 bases lining up with TRBD2. The germline CDR1 and CDR2 sequences are SNHLY and FYNNEI. After removal of 8 bases from V and 5 bases from J, the junction contained 8 bases not matched to a gene. The CDR3 contains 14 residues. The CDR3 region has the DNA TGTGCCAGCGTTCGGCGGGAGGAGAACAATGAGCAGTTCTTC. Encoded protein: CASVRREENNEQFF.

J is TRBJ2-3 and V is TRBV4-2; 13 nucleotides match TRBD2. After removal of 0 bases from V and 0 bases from J, the junction contained 9 bases not matched to a gene. The CDR3 spans 20 residues. The germline V gene encodes CDR1 LGHNA and CDR2 YNFKEQ. The CDR3 DNA reads TGTGCCAGCAGCCAAGATTGGACTAGCGGGAGCCCCGCTAGCACAGATACGCAGTATTTT. It encodes CASSQDWTSGSPASTDTQYF.

This clone was counted only a few times. This chain links TRBV11-2 with TRBJ1-4; the D is unclear. The CDR3 runs 14 residues. Deletions cut 2 bases from V and 4 bases from J, with 8 bases between. CDR1 SGHAT and CDR2 FQNNGV come from the germline V gene. The CDR3 loop is CASSLWSFNEKLFF. The CDR3 bases are TGTGCCAGCAGCTTATGGAGTTTTAATGAAAAACTGTTTTTT.

This clone was detected only a few times. V and J are TRBV11-2 and TRBJ2-7; 9 positions agree with TRBD2. The junction had 13 bases not matched to a gene; V was cut back by 5 bases and J by 5 bases. Germline CDR1 is SGHAT and CDR2 is FQNNGV. The CDR3 length is 16 residues. The chain's CDR3 is CASSLGGRREGNEQYF. For the CDR3, the DNA is TGTGCCAGCAGCCTAGGGGGCCGGCGGGAGGGGAACGAGCAGTACTTC.

The genes are TRBV6-5 and TRBJ2-4; 7 bases fit TRBD2. The germline gives CDR1 MNHEY, CDR2 SVGAGI. The CDR3 runs to 12 residues. With V trimmed by 8 bases and J by 5 bases, 3 bases remained unmatched. The CDR3 DNA sequence: TGTGCCAGCTCCCGGGGGGAAAACATTCAGTACTTC. The encoded protein is CASSRGENIQYF.